This T cell receptor beta chain was captured by sequencing in a study of Graves' ophthalmopathy and Graves' hyperthyroidism. J gave up 7 bases and V 1 base, and 8 bases lay outside the gene matches. Germline V gene sequence: CDR1 MNHNS, CDR2 SASEGT. The CDR3 loop spans 16 amino acids. This clonotype was seen ten or more times. Investigators amplified TCR beta CDR3 regions from RNA transcripts. First-round RT-PCR with HTBI primers preceded a second-round multiplex PCR. TCRdb passed the multiplex PCR reads through MiXCR, listing each CDR3 protein once. The table lists about 210,000 distinct CDR3 sequences, just under 30% of them singletons.

This sequence was found in a man aged 45 to 65 with Graves' ophthalmopathy. The sample comprised peripheral blood. This chain links TRBV6-1 with TRBJ2-2, with TRBD1 matching 8 bases. The CDR3 reads CASSEGVQGANGELFF. The CDR3 DNA reads as TGTGCCAGCAGTGAAGGGGTGCAGGGGGCGAACGGGGAGCTGTTTTTT.